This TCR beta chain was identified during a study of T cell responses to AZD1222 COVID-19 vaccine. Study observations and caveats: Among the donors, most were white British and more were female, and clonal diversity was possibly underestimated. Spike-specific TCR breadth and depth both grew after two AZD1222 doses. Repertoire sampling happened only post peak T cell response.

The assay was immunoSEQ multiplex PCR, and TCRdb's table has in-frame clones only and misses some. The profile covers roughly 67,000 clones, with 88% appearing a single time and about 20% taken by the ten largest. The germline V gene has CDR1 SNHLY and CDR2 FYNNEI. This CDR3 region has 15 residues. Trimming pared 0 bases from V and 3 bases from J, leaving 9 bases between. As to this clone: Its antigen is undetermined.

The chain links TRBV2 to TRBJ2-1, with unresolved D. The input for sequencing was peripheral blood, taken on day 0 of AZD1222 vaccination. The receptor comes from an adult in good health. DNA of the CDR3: TGTGCCAGCAGTGAAGCTCGGGTACTCTACAATGAGCAGTTCTTC. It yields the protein CASSEARVLYNEQFF.